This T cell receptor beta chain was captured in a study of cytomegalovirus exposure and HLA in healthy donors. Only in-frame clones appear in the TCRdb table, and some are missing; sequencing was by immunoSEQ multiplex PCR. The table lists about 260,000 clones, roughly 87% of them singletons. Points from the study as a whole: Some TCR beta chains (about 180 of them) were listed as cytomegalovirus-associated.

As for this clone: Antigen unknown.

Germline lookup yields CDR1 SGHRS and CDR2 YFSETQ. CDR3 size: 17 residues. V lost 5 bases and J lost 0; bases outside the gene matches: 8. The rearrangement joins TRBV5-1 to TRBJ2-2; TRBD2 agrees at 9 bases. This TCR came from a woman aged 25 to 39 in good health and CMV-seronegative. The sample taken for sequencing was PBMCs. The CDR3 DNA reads TGCGCCAGCAGATACGCGGGACTAGCAGCGAACACCGGGGAGCTGTTTTTT. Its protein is CASRYAGLAANTGELFF.